One sample yielded the 17 T cell receptor beta chains listed below, sequenced in a study of CD8+ T cells in alopecia areata. RNA extraction and reverse transcription yielded cDNA as sequencing template. The data were produced by immunoSEQ multiplex PCR, yet TCRdb's version contains in-frame clones alone and is incomplete. In the table there are roughly 210,000 clones, less than 45% of which are singletons. The treatment was: oral pan-JAK inhibitor, 5-10 mg twice daily. The sample here was CD4+ T cells sorted from blood, taken between weeks 36 and 40, from a patient treated with tofacitinib. These TCRs come from a human donor with alopecia areata.

The V call is TRBV7-7, the J call TRBJ2-7; D is undetermined. This CDR3 region has 13 residues. The ends were cut back, 5 bases at V and 3 bases at J, with 11 bases in the middle. Germline CDR1 SSHAT, CDR2 FNYEAQ (reference sequence). CDR3 sequence: CASSQASGYEQYF. The CDR3 DNA reads as TGTGCCAGCAGCCAGGCATCGGGCTACGAGCAGTACTTC.

The CDR3 region has the DNA TGCAGCGTTGAAGATGGGGCGGGAGGGGGCTACAATGAGCAGTTCTTC. It encodes CSVEDGAGGGYNEQFF. The chain has TRBV29-1 and TRBJ2-1, with TRBD2 matching 9 bases. J was trimmed by 3 bases and V by 0 bases; bases with no gene match: 6. The CDR3 covers 16 residues. CDR1 and CDR2 from the germline V gene are SQVTM and ANQGSEA.

The gene calls are TRBV6-1 and TRBJ1-1; D might be TRBD1 (5 bases). Germline CDR1 is MNHNS and CDR2 is SASEGT. This CDR3 is 13 amino acids long. Trimming took off 0 bases at V and 11 bases at J, with 13 bases between the two ends. CDR3: CASSEARDFAAFF. In DNA form, the CDR3 reads TGTGCCAGCAGTGAAGCGCGGGACTTCGCGGCTTTCTTT.

This clone was observed a handful of times. V and J are TRBV29-1 and TRBJ2-1, with D unresolved. Germline V CDR1 and CDR2: SQVTM, ANQGSEA. The CDR3 has 16 amino acids. Between the trimmed V and J ends, which lost 0 bases and 4 bases, there was a span of 16 bases. The CDR3 protein is CSVEDLGSRRYNEQFF. The CDR3 coding sequence is TGCAGCGTTGAAGACCTAGGAAGCCGAAGATACAATGAGCAGTTCTTC.

In its sample, this clone was seen a few times. Written as DNA, the CDR3 is TGCGCCAGCAGCTACCAAGAGACCCAGTACTTC. Translating it yields CASSYQETQYF. The chain links TRBV5-1 to TRBJ2-5; D is undetermined. The CDR3 is 11 amino acids. The germline V and J ends were trimmed by 3 bases and 0 bases, with 0 bases remaining between them. The germline V gene has CDR1 SGHRS and CDR2 YFSETQ.

This rearrangement joins TRBV6-5 to TRBJ2-3; D is uncertain. The CDR3 has 13 amino acids. Trimming removed 2 bases from V and 1 base from J, with 4 bases in between. Looked up from germline, CDR1 is MNHEY and CDR2 is SVGAGI. CDR3: CASSYARTDTQYF. The DNA for the CDR3 is TGTGCCAGCAGTTACGCTCGCACAGATACGCAGTATTTT.

V usage is TRBV29-1 and J usage is TRBJ2-1; D may be TRBD2 (5 bases). With 4 bases removed from V and 7 bases from J, the gap between germline ends came to 11 bases. Germline values: CDR1 SQVTM, CDR2 ANQGSEA. This CDR3 is built from 12 residues. The CDR3 protein is CSVGNGGNEQFF. The CDR3 DNA is TGCAGCGTTGGGAATGGCGGGAATGAGCAGTTCTTC.

The chain carries TRBV29-1 and TRBJ2-3; 8 bases are a match to TRBD2. CDR3 length equals 16 residues. CDR1 and CDR2 from the germline V gene are SQVTM and ANQGSEA. V lost 3 bases and J lost 0; bases outside the gene matches: 8. The CDR3 spells CSVESGRAPSTDTQYF. DNA of the CDR3: TGCAGCGTTGAGTCCGGGAGGGCCCCTAGCACAGATACGCAGTATTTT.

The CDR3 DNA sequence: TGTGCCAGCTCACCACCGAGCGGGCCGAACAATGAGCAGTTCTTC. It is translated as CASSPPSGPNNEQFF. The chain recombines TRBV18 with TRBJ2-1; D may be TRBD2 (6 bases). Trimming left V 0 bases short and J 5 bases short, with 11 bases between. This CDR3 is 15 amino acids long. Germline values: CDR1 KGHSH, CDR2 LQKENI.

This clone appeared a few times. V gene TRBV19 combines with J gene TRBJ2-3, with TRBD2 matching over 8 bases. CDR3 length equals 15 residues. Germline-derived CDR1 and CDR2 are LNHDA and SQIVND (reference sequence). J was trimmed by 2 bases and V by 4 bases; bases with no gene match: 5. The CDR3 here is CASSTGLALTDTQYF. DNA for the CDR3: TGTGCCAGTAGTACCGGACTAGCTCTCACAGATACGCAGTATTTT.

The V and J genes are TRBV7-3 and TRBJ2-1, with a possible D match to TRBD1 (6 bases). Germline V lookup: CDR1 SGHTA, CDR2 FQGTGA. The CDR3 loop spans 14 amino acids. V was pared by 5 bases and J by 4 bases, with 12 bases between. The CDR3 reads CASSPTDRYNEQFF. The DNA for the CDR3 is TGTGCCAGCAGCCCGACGGACAGATACAATGAGCAGTTCTTC.

This clone was seen a few times. The V call is TRBV28, the J call TRBJ2-2, with D hard to call. The germline V gene encodes CDR1 MDHEN and CDR2 SYDVKM. With 10 bases removed from V and 2 bases from J, the gap between germline ends came to 14 bases. This CDR3 has 14 residues. The CDR3 DNA follows: TGTGCCACCATAGGTGGCAGAAACACCGGGGAGCTGTTTTTT. It encodes CATIGGRNTGELFF.

The chain links TRBV6-6 to TRBJ2-5, with D possibly matching TRBD2 (6 bases). Looked up from germline, CDR1 is MNHNY and CDR2 is SVGAGI (reference sequence). This CDR3 has 15 residues. Between the trimmed V and J ends, which lost 6 bases and 5 bases, there was a span of 19 bases. The CDR3 nucleotides are TGTGCCAGCAGCCCCCGGGGCCCGGAGGGGGAGACCCAGTACTTC. It translates to CASSPRGPEGETQYF.

V usage is TRBV6-5 and J usage is TRBJ2-5; TRBD2 aligns across 7 bases. This CDR3 is built from 14 residues. Unmatched junction bases numbered 1, after V lost 0 bases and J lost 3 bases. Germline assignment: CDR1 MNHEY and CDR2 SVGAGI. The CDR3 nucleotides are TGTGCCAGCAGTTACTCGCTAGCGGAAGAGACCCAGTACTTC. This codes for CASSYSLAEETQYF.

V gene TRBV4-2 combines with J gene TRBJ2-6; no definite D call. The germline V gene has CDR1 LGHNA and CDR2 YNFKEQ. Trimming pared 4 bases from V and 0 bases from J, leaving 13 bases between. This CDR3 contains 17 residues. The CDR3 nucleotides are TGTGCCAGCAGCCGAGATGGAGCCGGCTCTGGGGCCAACGTCCTGACTTTC. Residues: CASSRDGAGSGANVLTF.

The chain has TRBV6-1 and TRBJ2-7, with D maybe TRBD1 (6 bases). Trimming took off 2 bases at V and 1 base at J, with 9 bases between the two ends. Germline lookup yields CDR1 MNHNS and CDR2 SASEGT. The CDR3 length is 14 residues. The CDR3 DNA follows: TGTGCCAGCAGTGAACACGGACAGTCCTACGAGCAGTACTTC. Its translation: CASSEHGQSYEQYF.

The rearrangement joins TRBV5-1 to TRBJ1-2; no definite D call. The germline gives CDR1 SGHRS, CDR2 YFSETQ. V gave up 0 bases and J gave up 2 bases, with 8 bases separating them. This CDR3 contains 14 residues. CDR3: CASSLERANYGYTF. As DNA, the CDR3 is TGCGCCAGCAGCTTGGAGAGGGCCAACTATGGCTACACCTTC.